Presented here are 23 T cell receptor beta chains from one specimen sequenced in a study of Graves' ophthalmopathy and Graves' hyperthyroidism. Beta-chain TCR CDR3 regions were amplified from RNA transcripts. Second-round multiplex PCR followed a first-round RT-PCR using HTBI primers. TCRdb independently ran MiXCR on the multiplex PCR reads; one entry per CDR3 protein. The sample has roughly 480,000 distinct CDR3 sequences, 13% to 15% seen once. Sequenced input: blood. Receptor source: a woman aged 25 to 39 with Graves' ophthalmopathy.

The V and J genes are TRBV4-2 and TRBJ2-2; 7 bases are a match to TRBD2. This CDR3 has 18 amino acids. CDR1 and CDR2 from the germline V gene are LGHNA and YNFKEQ. V dropped 4 bases and J dropped 2; count of bases not matched to a gene: 13. The CDR3 loop is CASSLRPGRGLNTGELFF. DNA of the CDR3: TGTGCCAGCAGCCTTAGACCTGGGAGGGGACTTAACACCGGGGAGCTGTTTTTT.

This clonotype was counted ten times or more. This chain uses TRBV30 with TRBJ2-7; 7 bases map to TRBD1. CDR1 is GTSNPN and CDR2 is SVGIG in the germline V gene (reference sequence). CDR3 length: 13 amino acids. V gave up 2 bases and J gave up 5 bases; unmatched junction bases: 6. The CDR3 reads CAWSRQGSNEQYF. The CDR3 bases are TGTGCCTGGAGTAGACAGGGTTCGAACGAGCAGTACTTC. The full variable domain, its missing parts supplied by reference TRBV30 and TRBJ2-7, is SQTIHQWPATLVQPVGSPLSLECTVEGTSNPNLYWYRQAAGRGLQLLFYSVGIGQISSEVPQNLSASRPQDRQFILSSKKLLLSDSGFYLCAWSRQGSNEQYFGPGTRLTVT.

In this sample, this clonotype turned up once. This chain uses TRBV6-2 or TRBV6-3 with TRBJ1-2; tentative D call: TRBD1 (5 bases). From germline, CDR1 is MNHEY and CDR2 SVGEGT. The CDR3 contains 13 residues. Trimming shortened V by 2 bases and J by 10 bases, and 14 bases separated the two germline ends. This chain's CDR3 is CASSYGQGIAYTF. The CDR3 nucleotides read TGTGCCAGCAGTTACGGGCAGGGTATCGCCTACACCTTC.

This clonotype was found many times. V usage is TRBV27 and J usage is TRBJ1-1, with D perhaps matching TRBD1 (5 bases). This CDR3 has 14 residues. The germline V gene encodes CDR1 MNHEY and CDR2 SMNVEV (reference sequence). The V end lost 1 base, the J end lost 4 bases, and 10 bases lay between the germline ends. CDR3 region: CASSLLGVGTEAFF. For the CDR3, the DNA is TGTGCCAGCAGTTTATTAGGGGTAGGCACTGAAGCTTTCTTT.

The CDR3 loop reads CASSQGSSQETQYF. CDR3 nucleotide sequence: TGTGCCAGCAGCCAAGGGTCATCCCAAGAGACCCAGTACTTC. The chain has TRBV3-1 and TRBJ2-5, with D unclear. Germline CDR1 LGHDT, CDR2 YNNKEL (reference sequence). The length of the CDR3 is 14 residues. V shed 1 base and J shed 1 base, with 7 bases lying between them.

This clonotype came up a few times. V is TRBV11-1 and J is TRBJ1-1; TRBD1 agrees at 10 bases. CDR1 and CDR2 (germline): SGHAT, FQDESV (reference sequence). The length of the CDR3 is 17 residues. Trimming removed 4 bases from V and 0 bases from J; junction bases left unmatched: 8. CDR3 amino acids: CASSSSRDRGLNTEAFF. CDR3 sequence (DNA): TGTGCCAGCAGCTCGTCCCGGGACAGGGGATTGAACACTGAAGCTTTCTTT.

This clonotype showed up many times. The V call is TRBV20-1, the J call TRBJ2-5; no definite D call. Germline lookup yields CDR1 DFQATT and CDR2 SNEGSKA (reference sequence). CDR3 length: 13 residues. With 3 bases removed from V and 5 bases from J, the gap between germline ends came to 13 bases. The CDR3 reads CSASAGPGETQYF. The CDR3 region has the DNA TGCAGTGCTAGCGCCGGGCCTGGGGAGACCCAGTACTTC.

Ten or more counts support this clonotype. The chain joins TRBV6-5 to TRBJ2-2; D not resolved. With 7 bases removed from V and 3 bases from J, the gap between germline ends came to 9 bases. This CDR3 region has 13 residues. Germline CDR1 is MNHEY and CDR2 is SVGAGI. CDR3 DNA sequence: TGTGCCAGCACCGGTGGGGACACCGGGGAGCTGTTTTTT. Translated: CASTGGDTGELFF.

This clonotype appeared a few times. The rearrangement links TRBV11-1 to TRBJ2-2; the D gene is possibly TRBD2 (6 bases). The germline CDR1 and CDR2 sequences are SGHAT and FQDESV (reference sequence). The CDR3 consists of 16 residues. Trimming pared 6 bases from V and 1 base from J, leaving 15 bases between. The CDR3 protein is CASSFPGLVNTGELFF. The CDR3 DNA reads TGTGCCAGCAGTTTCCCGGGACTGGTGAACACCGGGGAGCTGTTTTTT.

The sample holds many counts of this clonotype. The chain combines TRBV10-3 with TRBJ1-5; no reliable D call. Trimming took off 6 bases at V and 2 bases at J, with 14 bases between the two ends. Looked up from germline, CDR1 is ENHRY and CDR2 is SYGVKD. The CDR3 length is 15 residues. CDR3 residues: CAISSSPYGNQPQHF. CDR3 coding DNA: TGTGCCATCAGCTCCAGTCCTTATGGCAATCAGCCCCAGCATTTT.

In its sample, this clonotype was seen many times. This chain uses TRBV7-9 with TRBJ1-1, with D possibly TRBD1 on 5 matching bases. This CDR3 spans 14 amino acids. The germline V gene encodes CDR1 SEHNR and CDR2 FQNEAQ (reference sequence). Deletions cut 8 bases from V and 3 bases from J, with 16 bases between. The CDR3 DNA reads as TGTGCCAGCTGCGATTCCAGGGAGGACACTGAAGCTTTCTTT. Amino acid sequence: CASCDSREDTEAFF.

This clonotype was counted ten times or more. The chain links TRBV28 to TRBJ1-1; D not resolved. This CDR3 is built from 11 residues. Germline V gene sequence: CDR1 MDHEN, CDR2 SYDVKM. V lost 3 bases and J 8 bases, leaving 7 bases between the germline ends. CDR3 nucleotide sequence: TGTGCCAGCAGTTTCCGACACGAAGCTTTCTTT. Its translation is CASSFRHEAFF.

This clonotype showed up many times. CDR3 in DNA: TGTGCCAGCAGTTACGGAACCGGGAGTGGGGCCAACGTCCTGACTTTC. As protein: CASSYGTGSGANVLTF. This chain connects TRBV6-5 to TRBJ2-6, with D perhaps TRBD2 (6 bases). Trimming cost V 2 bases and J 3 bases, with 11 bases left between them. The CDR3 sequence is 16 residues long. Germline loops: CDR1 MNHEY, CDR2 SVGAGI.

Notes on this clonotype: The conserved closing phenylalanine or tryptophan is absent in this CDR3, likely reflecting a read error. The chain carries TRBV28 and TRBJ1-5; TRBD1 agrees at 7 bases. V dropped 3 bases and J dropped 0; count of bases not matched to a gene: 8. Germline V gene data show CDR1 as MDHEN and CDR2 as SYDVKM. There are 17 residues in the CDR3. The CDR3 DNA sequence: TGTGCCAGCAGTTTCCAACAGGGGTGGTATAGCAATCAGCCCCAGCATCTT. It encodes CASSFQQGWYSNQPQHL.

This clonotype was recorded many times. The V gene is TRBV12-3 or TRBV12-4, the J gene TRBJ1-1; a possible D gene is TRBD1 (6 bases). The CDR3 loop spans 14 amino acids. The V end lost 2 bases, the J end lost 4 bases, and 11 bases lay between the germline ends. The CDR3 here is CASSLSGTSTEAFF. For the CDR3, the DNA is TGTGCCAGCAGTTTATCCGGGACAAGCACTGAAGCTTTCTTT.

This clonotype appeared many times. The chain employs TRBV4-2 and TRBJ2-2; D is undetermined. V lost 0 bases, J lost 1 base, and 12 bases lay in between. This CDR3 region has 17 residues. Germline-derived CDR1 and CDR2 are LGHNA and YNFKEQ. CDR3 sequence (DNA): TGTGCCAGCAGCCAAGAGAGAACCAGCGAGAACACCGGGGAGCTGTTTTTT. Translated, it gives CASSQERTSENTGELFF.

This clonotype has more than one count but fewer than ten. V usage is TRBV19 and J usage is TRBJ2-5; D gene ambiguous. The germline V gene has CDR1 LNHDA and CDR2 SQIVND (reference sequence). Trimming shortened V by 4 bases and J by 5 bases, and 17 bases separated the two germline ends. The CDR3 has 15 residues. The CDR3 here is CASSTGRLVEETQYF. Here the CDR3 DNA reads TGTGCCAGTAGTACCGGACGGCTAGTTGAGGAGACCCAGTACTTC. Based on the CDR3 plus reference TRBV19 and TRBJ2-5, the full variable domain is DGGITQSPKYLFRKEGQNVTLSCEQNLNHDAMYWYRQDPGQGLRLIYYSQIVNDFQKGDIAEGYSVSREKKESFPLTVTSAQKNPTAFYLCASSTGRLVEETQYFGPGTRLLVL.

The V gene is TRBV20-1, the J gene TRBJ2-7; TRBD2 agrees at 7 bases. V gave up 4 bases and J gave up 1 base; unmatched junction bases: 4. The CDR3 runs to 13 residues. CDR1 DFQATT and CDR2 SNEGSKA come from the germline V gene (reference sequence). CDR3 coding DNA: TGCAGTGCTAAGGGCGGGGGATCCTACGAGCAGTACTTC. It codes for CSAKGGGSYEQYF.

This clonotype was recorded at least ten times. This chain connects TRBV7-9 to TRBJ2-7, with unresolved D. Trimming shortened V by 1 base and J by 3 bases, and 7 bases separated the two germline ends. The CDR3 totals 13 residues. CDR1 is SEHNR and CDR2 is FQNEAQ in the germline V gene (reference sequence). In DNA, the CDR3 is TGTGCCAGCAGCTTAGGGGTCGGCTACGAGCAGTACTTC. Protein sequence: CASSLGVGYEQYF.

This clonotype has a count of ten or more. The chain recombines TRBV30 with TRBJ1-2; maybe TRBD1 (5 bases). CDR3 size: 15 residues. The germline CDR1 and CDR2 sequences are GTSNPN and SVGIG (reference sequence). V shed 3 bases and J shed 0 bases, with 14 bases lying between them. This chain's CDR3 is CAWRQGSPANYGYTF. The CDR3 DNA sequence: TGTGCCTGGAGGCAGGGTAGCCCAGCTAACTATGGCTACACCTTC.

This clonotype was seen repeatedly, ten times or more. The V and J genes are TRBV27 and TRBJ1-1, with D tentatively TRBD1 (5 bases). Trimming took off 7 bases at V and 6 bases at J, with 12 bases between the two ends. The germline V gene encodes CDR1 MNHEY and CDR2 SMNVEV (reference sequence). This CDR3 comprises 12 residues. CDR3 sequence (DNA): TGTGCCAGCATCGGGTGGGGGTCTGAAGCTTTCTTT. This gives the protein CASIGWGSEAFF.

The sample holds many counts of this clonotype. This chain connects TRBV6-2 or TRBV6-3 to TRBJ1-1, with no clear D. Trimming took 7 bases from V and 0 from J, leaving 12 bases between them. This CDR3 region has 14 residues. Germline CDR1 MNHEY, CDR2 SVGEGT. CDR3 sequence (DNA): TGTGCCAGCATCTTAGGATACATGAACACTGAAGCTTTCTTT. Encoded protein: CASILGYMNTEAFF.

This clonotype was observed many times. The chain uses TRBV12-3 or TRBV12-4 and TRBJ1-3; TRBD1 is a possible D gene (6 bases). The CDR3 consists of 13 residues. V was shortened by 8 bases and J by 3 bases, with 11 bases between the two germline ends. The DNA for the CDR3 is TGTGCCAGCTCCCCCAGGGGTGGAAACACCATATATTTT. It encodes CASSPRGGNTIYF.